The TCR beta chain described here comes from a study of monozygotic twins with inflammatory bowel disease. This CDR3 comprises 14 residues. TCRdb reworked the 5' RACE reads into one entry per CDR3 protein, no DNA. The sample holds around 450,000 distinct CDR3 sequences. Sequenced material: blood. The sequence derives from a human donor with ulcerative colitis or Crohn's disease, or a healthy co-twin of an affected twin (not recorded which). The chain combines TRBV12-3 or TRBV12-4 with TRBJ2-5; as DNA is missing, the TRBD1 call by TCRdb cannot be tested. CDR3: CASGPGGGEETQYF.